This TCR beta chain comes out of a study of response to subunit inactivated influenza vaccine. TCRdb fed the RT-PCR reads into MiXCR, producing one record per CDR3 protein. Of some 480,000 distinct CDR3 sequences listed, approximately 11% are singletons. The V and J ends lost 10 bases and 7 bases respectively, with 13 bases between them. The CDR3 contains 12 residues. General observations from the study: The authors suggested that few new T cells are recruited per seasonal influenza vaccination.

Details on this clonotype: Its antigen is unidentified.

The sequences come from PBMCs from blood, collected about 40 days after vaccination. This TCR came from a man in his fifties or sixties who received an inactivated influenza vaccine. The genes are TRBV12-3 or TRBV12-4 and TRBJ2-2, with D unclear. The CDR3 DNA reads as TGTGCCATCAAGAGGCCGGACGGGGAGCTGTTTTTT. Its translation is CAIKRPDGELFF.